This TCR beta chain originates from a study of beta chain features in type 1 diabetes (dated by TCRdb to the late 2010s). For the wider study: No differences in mean age, gender distribution, total cell number or subset yield were found between patients and healthy donors. A total of 85 million to 140 million sorted cells were examined across all samples, and the number of cells per subset was strongly correlated with RNA yield. The study compared TCRB repertoires of sorted circulating CD4+ T cell subsets between recently diagnosed type 1 diabetes patients and matched healthy donors. Naive and central memory subsets were obtained from all 30 or so donors, but regulatory and stem cell-like memory subsets were isolated from only 8 patients and about 8 healthy donors. What the authors observed across the whole study: The naive, central memory and regulatory TCRB repertoires appeared to resemble one another more closely among patients than among healthy donors. In all four CD4+ subsets, TCRB CDR3 length was moderately but significantly shorter in type 1 diabetes patients. At VDJ recombination sites, type 1 diabetes patients had fewer insertions and more deleted nucleotides, which implies abnormalities in thymic rearrangement. Only small numbers of individuals were included in the HLA sub-analyses, which left unresolved whether HLA type had any influence on TCRB rearrangement. Sequencing cDNA rather than genomic DNA could over-represent highly expressing activated cells, although activation and CD3 levels did not differ between groups. Shorter templates might be favored by PCR, yet because patient and control samples were amplified and corrected together, any such skew would affect both groups equally.

The entire amount of isolated RNA was reverse transcribed using the High Capacity cDNA Reverse Transcription Kit, so the sequenced TCRB transcripts were expressed ones. Deep immunoSEQ sequencing was applied to naive, central memory and regulatory T cell samples, giving an average of roughly 3.5 million total reads per sample. Sorted cells were lysed in RLT buffer and RNA was extracted with DNase-treated RNeasy Micro or Mini kits, depending on cell number. Each cell subset was processed on its own to prevent cross-contamination, while patient and healthy donor samples were processed together. The immunoSEQ multiplex PCR was used to amplify TCRB sequences from cDNA, generating 87-bp fragments that spanned the CDR3 region. Amplicons were sequenced on the Illumina HiSeq platform. From the authors' description of their analysis: PCR bias was computationally corrected using synthetic template baselines, reads within Hamming distance 2 were collapsed, and singletons that could not be merged were discarded. Reads were aligned against IMGT to assign V, D and J genes, CDR3 length and insertions or deletions at six rearrangement sites. Within each subset, clonotype counts were normalized to sorted cell number, after which true diversity and Gini coefficients were computed with the tcR R package. The overlap coefficient, calculated on TCRB nucleotide sequences, was used to quantify repertoire sharing. Out-of-frame TCRB sequences from naive cells were analyzed as a proxy for the pre-selection repertoire. This immuneACCESS table, as held by TCRdb, lists in-frame sequences with V and J called but not all clones. Of the missing ones, under half trace to an unresolved V gene in checked studies; the others have no known cause. V and J calls and clone size are those listed in that table; D and trimming were worked out from the DNA. Within this sample are approximately 340,000 clones, with about 15% of them counted one time only. The top ten clones comprise about 0.019% of the sample.

A single peripheral blood draw of roughly 0.11 L on average was collected from each donor into heparinised tubes. Using a panel that included CD45RO, CCR7, CD25, CD127, CD95 and CD27, naive, central memory, regulatory and stem cell-like memory CD4+ T cells were sorted on a BD FACSAria II. All sorted populations exceeded 95% purity. PBMCs were isolated immediately by Lymphoprep density gradient centrifugation and stained directly without culture. So that batch effects would be minimized, each experiment stained and sorted samples in pairs, pairing one healthy donor with one patient. From its cysteine to its phenylalanine, the CDR3 spans 15 amino acids. Of the read, only the CDR3 DNA is kept; its 45 bases are in frame from base 1. Trimming accounts for 7 bases at V and 1 base at J, while the number of junction bases matched to no gene is 4. Sequences MNHEY (CDR1) and SVGAGI (CDR2) are obtained from the germline V gene.

This clone has only a few counts. The clone's antigen remains unknown. No base-level quality is on record; no much larger clone is a single base apart. This clonotype originated in a woman between 18 and 29 years old in good health. Sequenced: naive CD4+ T cells from blood. According to the study, the label for this sample's cell subset or site signals: true naive CD4+ T cells. The chain joins TRBV6-5 to TRBJ2-6, and TRBD2 aligns with 7 junction nucleotides. The CDR3 region has the sequence CASNPGGSGANVLTF. The base sequence is TGTGCCAGCAACCCGGGAGGTTCTGGGGCCAACGTCCTGACTTTC.